The clone carrying this T cell receptor beta chain came up a few times. Antigen: not known. The source of the sample is a study of identical twins. General study points: Researchers caution that invariant MAIT and iNKT cells could partly confound zero-insertion analyses. Twins' excess sharing was less marked for out-of-frame beta sequences.

The donors were all healthy and Caucasian. TCRdb reanalysed the 5' RACE reads using MiXCR and keeps one entry per CDR3 protein. The table has 200,000 to 250,000 distinct CDR3 sequences, approximately 6.8% seen once; the top ten hold under 6.5%. The germline V gene has CDR1 LGHDT and CDR2 YNNKEL (reference sequence). Trimming left V 1 base short and J 6 bases short, with 6 bases between. The CDR3 length is 12 residues. A further study also used this sample, focusing on yellow fever vaccine responses in identical twins.

The material sequenced was CD8+ T cells sorted from blood. This chain joins TRBV3-1 and TRBJ1-1; D unresolved. The TCR sequence derives from a woman aged 18-30 years in good health. In DNA form, the CDR3 reads TGTGCCAGCAGCCAAGGAACACCTGAAGCTTTCTTT. It is translated as CASSQGTPEAFF.